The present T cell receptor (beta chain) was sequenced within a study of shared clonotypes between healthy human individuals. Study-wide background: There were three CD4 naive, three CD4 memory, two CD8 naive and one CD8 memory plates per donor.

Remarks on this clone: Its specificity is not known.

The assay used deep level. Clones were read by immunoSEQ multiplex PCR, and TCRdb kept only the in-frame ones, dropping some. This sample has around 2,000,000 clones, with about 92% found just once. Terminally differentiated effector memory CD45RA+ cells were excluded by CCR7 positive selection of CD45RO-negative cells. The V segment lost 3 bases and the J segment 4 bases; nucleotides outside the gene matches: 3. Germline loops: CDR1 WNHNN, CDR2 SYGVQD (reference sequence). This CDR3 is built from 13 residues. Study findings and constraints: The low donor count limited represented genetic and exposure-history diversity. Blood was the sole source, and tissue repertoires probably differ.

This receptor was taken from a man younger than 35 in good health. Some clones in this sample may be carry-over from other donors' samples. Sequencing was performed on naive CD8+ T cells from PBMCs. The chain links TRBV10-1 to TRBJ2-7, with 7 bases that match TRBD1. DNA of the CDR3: TGCGCCAGCAGTGAAGGACAGGTATACGAGCAGTACTTC. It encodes CASSEGQVYEQYF.